Below are 27 T cell receptor beta chains sequenced from a single sample in a study of shared clonotypes between healthy human individuals. The table came from immunoSEQ multiplex PCR; TCRdb's copy has only in-frame clones and leaves some out. The repertoire holds some 2,100,000 clones, with approximately 95% as singletons. The sample comprised naive CD4+ T cells sorted from blood. Subset specified: CD45RA+ positively selected. All receptors come from a man in his late teens or twenties in good health.

The rearrangement uses TRBV5-1 and TRBJ2-2, with a tentative D call TRBD2 (5 bases). Trimming left V 2 bases short and J 4 bases short, with 6 bases between. CDR1 is SGHRS and CDR2 is YFSETQ in the germline V gene. The CDR3 has 13 amino acids. The CDR3 reads CASSFAGTGELFF. CDR3 DNA sequence: TGCGCCAGCAGCTTCGCGGGCACCGGGGAGCTGTTTTTT.

The V call is TRBV4-1, the J call TRBJ1-1, with D perhaps matching TRBD1 (5 bases). The germline V gene has CDR1 MGHRA and CDR2 YSYEKL. V was trimmed by 1 base and J by 0 bases, leaving 9 bases between them. The CDR3 sequence is 15 residues long. CDR3 coding DNA: TGCGCCAGCAGCCAAGGGGGGGTTTTGAACACTGAAGCTTTCTTT. It is translated as CASSQGGVLNTEAFF.

The rearrangement links TRBV4-3 to TRBJ2-2, with 7 nucleotides matching TRBD1. Trimming took 11 bases from V and 0 from J; bases not matched to a gene: 12. CDR1 and CDR2 from the germline V gene are LGHNA and YSLEER. The CDR3 has 16 amino acids. The CDR3 DNA reads TGCGCCGGACTTCTAAAAGGGGGCCCGAACACCGGGGAGCTGTTTTTT. This codes for CAGLLKGGPNTGELFF.

The V gene is TRBV6-5, the J gene TRBJ2-7, with 11 bases identical to TRBD2. The CDR3 consists of 16 residues. Per germline, CDR1 MNHEY and CDR2 SVGAGI. The J segment lost 4 bases and the V segment lost 4 bases, leaving 9 bases of the junction unmatched. CDR3 in amino acids: CASSSLIAGGPYEQYF. The CDR3 DNA follows: TGTGCCAGCAGTTCCCTCATAGCGGGAGGGCCTTACGAGCAGTACTTC.

This clone occurred a few times. The V gene is TRBV2, the J gene TRBJ2-1; 11 bases line up with TRBD2. V gave up 8 bases and J gave up 4 bases; unmatched junction bases: 4. CDR3 length equals 14 residues. The germline CDR1 and CDR2 sequences are SNHLY and FYNNEI. CDR3 coding DNA: TGTGCCAGCCAGGGACTAGCGGAATACAATGAGCAGTTCTTC. It translates to CASQGLAEYNEQFF.

This chain joins TRBV10-1 and TRBJ2-5, with unresolved D. The CDR3 is made up of 14 amino acids. Between the trimmed V and J ends, which lost 6 bases and 2 bases, there was a span of 13 bases. The germline gives CDR1 WNHNN, CDR2 SYGVQD (reference sequence). The CDR3 is CASSVDTAQETQYF. In DNA, the CDR3 is TGCGCCAGCAGCGTAGATACAGCGCAAGAGACCCAGTACTTC.

This sequence joins TRBV5-1 and TRBJ2-5; D not certain. CDR3 length: 12 amino acids. Deletions cut 0 bases from V and 7 bases from J, with 7 bases between. Germline CDR1 is SGHRS and CDR2 is YFSETQ. The CDR3 is CASSLVVGTQYF. CDR3 bases: TGCGCCAGCAGCTTGGTAGTCGGGACCCAGTACTTC. The whole variable domain, remainder taken from reference TRBV5-1 and TRBJ2-5, is KAGVTQTPRYLIKTRGQQVTLSCSPISGHRSVSWYQQTPGQGLQFLFEYFSETQRNKGNFPGRFSGRQFSNSRSEMNVSTLELGDSALYLCASSLVVGTQYFGPGTRLLVL.

This clone was seen more than once but under ten times. The chain employs TRBV6-1 and TRBJ1-1, with D tentatively TRBD1 (5 bases). This CDR3 contains 13 residues. The ends were cut back, 5 bases at V and 3 bases at J, with 10 bases in the middle. Germline CDR1 is MNHNS and CDR2 is SASEGT. The CDR3 here is CASSWGPYTEAFF. The DNA of the CDR3 is TGTGCCAGCAGTTGGGGACCTTACACTGAAGCTTTCTTT.

The chain links TRBV5-1 to TRBJ2-2; a possible D gene is TRBD1 (6 bases). CDR1 is SGHRS and CDR2 is YFSETQ in the germline V gene. The CDR3 is 15 amino acids. Trimming removed 4 bases at V and 3 bases at J, with 13 bases between. DNA for the CDR3: TGCGCCAGCAGCCGACAGGATCCTCACACCGGGGAGCTGTTTTTT. Translating gives CASSRQDPHTGELFF.

For this clone: This same CDR3 is encoded by further DNA sequences in the sample. This chain connects TRBV19 to TRBJ1-2; 9 nucleotides line up with TRBD1. V lost 5 bases and J lost 6; bases outside the gene matches: 4. Germline values: CDR1 LNHDA, CDR2 SQIVND (reference sequence). The length of the CDR3 is 13 residues. The CDR3 sequence: CASSPGTGNGYTF. CDR3 sequence (DNA): TGTGCCAGTAGTCCCGGGACAGGGAATGGCTACACCTTC.

The chain carries TRBV11-2 and TRBJ2-1, with 7 positions matching TRBD1. This CDR3 is 16 amino acids long. J lost 3 bases, V lost 6 bases, and 11 bases had no gene match. Germline V CDR1 and CDR2: SGHAT, FQNNGV. The chain's CDR3 is CASSSYRDSIYNEQFF. CDR3 nucleotides: TGTGCCAGCAGTTCGTACCGGGACAGTATCTACAATGAGCAGTTCTTC.

The chain uses TRBV19 and TRBJ2-4; 8 bases are a match to TRBD2. This CDR3 spans 16 amino acids. The J segment lost 3 bases and the V segment lost 5 bases, leaving 9 bases of the junction unmatched. The germline CDR1 and CDR2 sequences are LNHDA and SQIVND (reference sequence). The CDR3 DNA reads TGTGCCAGTAGTTCCGGACTAGCAGACCTCAAAAACATTCAGTACTTC. Encoded protein: CASSSGLADLKNIQYF.

V is TRBV10-3 and J is TRBJ1-1; 8 bases agree with TRBD1. There are 15 residues in the CDR3. The germline V gene has CDR1 ENHRY and CDR2 SYGVKD. The V gene end was trimmed by 2 bases and the J gene end by 3 bases; junction bases not matched to a gene: 5. The DNA of the CDR3 is TGTGCCATCAGTGAGAGGGACAGGATCTACACTGAAGCTTTCTTT. Its protein product is CAISERDRIYTEAFF.

CDR3 protein: CASSSTYWGDRDDKNIQYF. CDR3 DNA: TGTGCCAGCAGCTCAACTTACTGGGGCGACAGGGACGACAAAAACATTCAGTACTTC. The chain carries TRBV11-3 and TRBJ2-4; 7 bases line up with TRBD1. Germline V gives CDR1 SGHNT, CDR2 YENEEA. The CDR3 is 19 residues long. V was pared by 4 bases and J by 3 bases, with 18 bases of the junction left unmatched.

The rearrangement joins TRBV30 to TRBJ1-4; a possible D gene is TRBD1 (6 bases). V was clipped by 5 bases and J by 6 bases, with 13 bases between them. The CDR3 covers 13 residues. Germline V gives CDR1 GTSNPN, CDR2 SVGIG (reference sequence). In DNA, the CDR3 is TGTGCCTGGGGAACAGGGACGGATGAAAAACTGTTTTTT. Its protein product is CAWGTGTDEKLFF.

This clone was detected once. The rearrangement joins TRBV30 to TRBJ2-7; D might be TRBD2 (6 bases). This CDR3 region has 17 residues. Germline V gene lookup returns CDR1 GTSNPN and CDR2 SVGIG (reference sequence). Deletions cut 2 bases from V and 2 bases from J, with 22 bases between. The CDR3 nucleotides are TGTGCCTGGAGTCTTGAGGGGTGGGGACTCACCCCCTACGAGCAGTACTTC. Its protein product is CAWSLEGWGLTPYEQYF.

The chain combines TRBV10-3 with TRBJ2-3; possibly TRBD2 for D (6 bases). The CDR3 has 13 residues. Trimming pared 4 bases from V and 4 bases from J, leaving 9 bases between. Germline CDR1 and CDR2: ENHRY and SYGVKD. The CDR3 loop reads CAISAGESDTQYF. In nucleotides, the CDR3 is TGTGCCATCAGTGCGGGAGAGTCAGATACGCAGTATTTT.

The gene calls are TRBV29-1 and TRBJ1-2, with a tentative D call TRBD1 (5 bases). The CDR3 runs to 11 residues. Deletions cut 3 bases from V and 4 bases from J, with 6 bases between. The germline V gene has CDR1 SQVTM and CDR2 ANQGSEA. The CDR3 here is CSVDQGYGYTF. The CDR3 nucleotides read TGCAGCGTTGACCAGGGCTATGGCTACACCTTC.

The chain uses TRBV4-1 and TRBJ2-7; D is perhaps TRBD2 (6 bases). Trimming took 1 base from V and 4 from J, leaving 14 bases between them. The CDR3 has 15 residues. Germline assignment: CDR1 MGHRA and CDR2 YSYEKL. In DNA, the CDR3 is TGCGCCAGCAGCCAAGGTCTAGCGTCGGAATACGAGCAGTACTTC. The encoded protein is CASSQGLASEYEQYF.

This clone is a singleton in its sample. J is TRBJ1-1 and V is TRBV4-2; D ambiguous. The V end lost 1 base, the J end lost 2 bases, and 8 bases lay between the germline ends. The V gene's germline CDR1 is LGHNA and CDR2 YNFKEQ. The CDR3 extends over 14 amino acids. CDR3 nucleotides: TGTGCCAGCAGCCAAGGGGCAGTAAACACTGAAGCTTTCTTT. Its translation is CASSQGAVNTEAFF.

V and J are TRBV7-2 and TRBJ1-2, with a possible D match to TRBD1 (6 bases). Germline assignment: CDR1 SGHTA and CDR2 FQGNSA. Trimming stripped 4 bases from V and 8 bases from J, with 11 bases between. CDR3 length: 12 residues. The CDR3 sequence is CASSSGQGGYTF. As DNA, the CDR3 is TGTGCCAGCAGCTCCGGGCAGGGGGGCTACACCTTC.

The CDR3 sequence: CASSLETGLNQPQHF. The CDR3, as DNA: TGCGCCAGCAGCTTGGAAACAGGGCTAAATCAGCCCCAGCATTTT. This chain connects TRBV5-1 to TRBJ1-5; a possible D gene is TRBD1 (6 bases). Trimming cost V 0 bases and J 4 bases, with 11 bases left between them. This CDR3 comprises 15 residues. The germline V gene encodes CDR1 SGHRS and CDR2 YFSETQ.

The J gene is TRBJ2-7, the V gene TRBV27; D is perhaps TRBD2 (6 bases). Trimming pared 6 bases from V and 1 base from J, leaving 13 bases between. Germline V gene lookup returns CDR1 MNHEY and CDR2 SMNVEV (reference sequence). The CDR3 has 14 residues. This chain's CDR3 is CASRKAGRSYEQYF. The CDR3 nucleotides are TGTGCCAGCAGAAAGGCGGGAAGGTCCTACGAGCAGTACTTC.

A note on this clone: Other nucleotide sequences from this sample produce the same CDR3. The chain combines TRBV11-2 with TRBJ2-3, with TRBD2 identical over 10 bases. This CDR3 has 14 amino acids. CDR1 and CDR2 (germline): SGHAT, FQNNGV. The V and J ends lost 3 bases and 3 bases, in that order; junction bases with no gene match: 0. The CDR3 DNA follows: TGTGCCAGCAGCTTTAGCGGGGGGACAGATACGCAGTATTTT. It translates to CASSFSGGTDTQYF.

The chain uses TRBV9 and TRBJ2-7; D is ambiguous. Germline lookup yields CDR1 SGDLS and CDR2 YYNGEE. The germline V and J ends were trimmed by 4 bases and 6 bases, with 17 bases remaining between them. The CDR3 runs to 14 residues. This CDR3 is CASSPTQWVREQYF. CDR3 nucleotide sequence: TGTGCCAGCAGCCCCACACAGTGGGTCCGCGAGCAGTACTTC.

This chain uses TRBV2 with TRBJ2-3; 10 nucleotides line up with TRBD1. This CDR3 has 16 residues. CDR1 SNHLY and CDR2 FYNNEI come from the germline V gene. Trimming at V came to 8 bases and at J to 0 bases, leaving 8 bases not matched to a gene. CDR3 sequence (DNA): TGTGCCAGCCCACCGGGACAGGGGCCTAGCACAGATACGCAGTATTTT. This sequence encodes CASPPGQGPSTDTQYF. Supplemented by reference TRBV2 and TRBJ2-3, the full variable domain reads EPEVTQTPSHQVTQMGQEVILRCVPISNHLYFYWYRQILGQKVEFLVSFYNNEISEKSEIFDDQFSVERPDGSNFTLKIRSTKLEDSAMYFCASPPGQGPSTDTQYFGPGTRLTVL.

The CDR3 DNA follows: TGCAGCGTTGTTGGCGGGACCTCCTACAATGAGCAGTTCTTC. This encodes CSVVGGTSYNEQFF. The chain uses TRBV29-1 and TRBJ2-1; TRBD2 is a possible D gene (6 bases). The CDR3 length is 14 residues. V was clipped by 4 bases and J by 0 bases, with 10 bases between them. Germline CDR1 and CDR2: SQVTM and ANQGSEA.